This T cell receptor (beta chain) emerged from a study of blood T cell repertoires in COVID-19. As processed by the authors: Amplifying reference gene primers gave estimates of nucleated cell counts. Clones were read by immunoSEQ multiplex PCR, and TCRdb kept only the in-frame ones, dropping some. V and J calls plus clone size are reproduced from that table; the DNA served to infer D and trimming. The sample consists of over 150,000 clones, over 60% of them appearing once. The junction had 5 bases not matched to a gene; V was cut back by 4 bases and J by 2 bases. The CDR3 is made up of 15 amino acids. The germline V gene encodes CDR1 SGHVS and CDR2 FNYEAQ.

Input material: peripheral blood. The J gene is TRBJ2-1, the V gene TRBV7-6, with TRBD2 matching over 7 bases. The TCR sequence derives from a woman older than 75 with acute or convalescent COVID-19. CDR3 amino acids: CASSSRGDTYNEQFF. The CDR3 DNA reads as TGTGCCAGCAGCTCCCGGGGGGATACCTACAATGAGCAGTTCTTC.